This TCR beta chain was sequenced for a study of T cell responses to AZD1222 COVID-19 vaccine. Study-level background: Samples with a second dose at about 4 or about 12 weeks were pooled together.

This CDR3 contains 12 residues. Trimming left V 7 bases short and J 2 bases short, with 9 bases between. Germline V gene lookup returns CDR1 SNHLY and CDR2 FYNNEI. Sequenced by immunoSEQ multiplex PCR; TCRdb stores in-frame clones only, minus some. The profile shows some 100,000 clones, approximately 90% of them singletons. This clone was seen more than once but under ten times. The source material was peripheral blood, sampled on day 0 of AZD1222 vaccination. The J gene is TRBJ2-7, the V gene TRBV2; TRBD1 or TRBD2 may be the D gene (5 bases each). The receptor's source is an adult in good health. The CDR3 is CASIREPYEQYF. CDR3 coding DNA: TGTGCCAGCATCAGGGAGCCCTACGAGCAGTACTTC.